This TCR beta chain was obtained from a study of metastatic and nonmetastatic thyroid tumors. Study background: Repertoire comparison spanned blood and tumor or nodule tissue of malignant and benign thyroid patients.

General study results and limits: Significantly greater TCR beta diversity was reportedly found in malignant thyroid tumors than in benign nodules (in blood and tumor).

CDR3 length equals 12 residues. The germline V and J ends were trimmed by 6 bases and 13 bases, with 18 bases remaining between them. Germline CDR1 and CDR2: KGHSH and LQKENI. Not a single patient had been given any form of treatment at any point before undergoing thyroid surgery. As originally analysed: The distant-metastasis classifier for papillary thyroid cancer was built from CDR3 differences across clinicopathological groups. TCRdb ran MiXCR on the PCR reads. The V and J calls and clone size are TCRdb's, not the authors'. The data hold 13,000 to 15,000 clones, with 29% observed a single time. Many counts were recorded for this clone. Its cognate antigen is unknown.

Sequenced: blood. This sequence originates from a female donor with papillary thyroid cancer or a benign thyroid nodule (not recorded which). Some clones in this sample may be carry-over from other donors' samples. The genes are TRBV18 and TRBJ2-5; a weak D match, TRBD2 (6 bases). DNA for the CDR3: TGTGCCAGCTCCCGGGAGTCCGGAGGGGTGTACTTC. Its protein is CASSRESGGVYF. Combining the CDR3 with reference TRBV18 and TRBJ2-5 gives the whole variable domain NAGVMQNPRHLVRRRGQEARLRCSPMKGHSHVYWYRQLPEEGLKFMVYLQKENIIDESGMPKERFSAEFPKEGPSILRIQQVVRGDSAAYFCASSRESGGVYFGPGTRLLVL.